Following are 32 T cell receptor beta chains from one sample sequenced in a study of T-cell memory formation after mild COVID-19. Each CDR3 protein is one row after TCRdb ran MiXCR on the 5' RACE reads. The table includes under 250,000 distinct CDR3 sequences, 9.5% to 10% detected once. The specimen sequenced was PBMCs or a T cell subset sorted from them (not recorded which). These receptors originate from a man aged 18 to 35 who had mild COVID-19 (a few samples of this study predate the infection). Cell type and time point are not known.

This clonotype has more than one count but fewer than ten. CDR3 in amino acids: CASSISRLPSSGYTF. In DNA form, the CDR3 reads TGTGCCAGTAGTATTAGCAGGCTCCCGTCCAGCGGCTACACCTTC. This chain joins TRBV19 and TRBJ1-2; D not resolved. The CDR3 runs to 15 residues. Germline CDR1 is LNHDA and CDR2 is SQIVND (reference sequence). The V end was cut by 3 bases, the J end by 8 bases, with 19 bases between.

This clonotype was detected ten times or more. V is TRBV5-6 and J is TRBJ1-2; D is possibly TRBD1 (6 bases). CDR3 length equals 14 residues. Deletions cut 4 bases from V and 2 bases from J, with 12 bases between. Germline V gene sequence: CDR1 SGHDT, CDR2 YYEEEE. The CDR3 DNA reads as TGTGCCAGCAGCGCCAGGGGTCGCAACTATGGCTACACCTTC. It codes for CASSARGRNYGYTF.

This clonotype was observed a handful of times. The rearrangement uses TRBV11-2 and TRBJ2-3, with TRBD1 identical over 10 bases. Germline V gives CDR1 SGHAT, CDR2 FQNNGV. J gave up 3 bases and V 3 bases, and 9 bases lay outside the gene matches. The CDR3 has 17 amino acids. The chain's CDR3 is CASSFLQGQGITDTQYF. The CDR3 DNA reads TGTGCCAGCAGCTTTCTTCAGGGACAGGGGATTACAGATACGCAGTATTTT.

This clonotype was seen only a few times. CDR3 nucleotide sequence: TGTGCCAGCACCCGGCCGACTAGCGGGGCTCTCGAGACCCAGTACTTC. Amino acids: CASTRPTSGALETQYF. This chain joins TRBV6-2 or TRBV6-3 and TRBJ2-5; 11 bases agree with TRBD2. The V gene end was trimmed by 7 bases and the J gene end by 5 bases; junction bases not matched to a gene: 12. Germline loops: CDR1 MNHEY, CDR2 SVGEGT. This CDR3 contains 16 residues.

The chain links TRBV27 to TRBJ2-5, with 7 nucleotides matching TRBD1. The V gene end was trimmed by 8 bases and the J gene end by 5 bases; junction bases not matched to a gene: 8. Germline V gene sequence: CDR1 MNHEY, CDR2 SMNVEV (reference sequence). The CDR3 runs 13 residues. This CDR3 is CASRQGGRETQYF. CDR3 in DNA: TGTGCCAGCCGTCAAGGGGGCAGGGAGACCCAGTACTTC.

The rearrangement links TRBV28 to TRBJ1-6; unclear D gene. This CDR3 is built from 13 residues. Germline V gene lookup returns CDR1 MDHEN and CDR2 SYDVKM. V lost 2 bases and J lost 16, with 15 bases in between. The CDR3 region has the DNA TGTGCCAGCAGTTTACCTGAGACTCCCCTGCTCCACTTT. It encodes CASSLPETPLLHF.

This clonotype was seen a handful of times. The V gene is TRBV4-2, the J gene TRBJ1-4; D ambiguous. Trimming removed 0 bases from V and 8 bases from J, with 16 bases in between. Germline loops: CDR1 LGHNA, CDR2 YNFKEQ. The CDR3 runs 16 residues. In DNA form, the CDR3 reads TGTGCCAGCAGCCAAGATCTGACGGCAGGTGGAGAAAAACTGTTTTTT. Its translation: CASSQDLTAGGEKLFF.

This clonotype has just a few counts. As DNA, the CDR3 is TGTGCCAGCAGTTCCTATAGTCAGCCCCAGCATTTT. It translates to CASSSYSQPQHF. V is TRBV12-3 or TRBV12-4 and J is TRBJ1-5; no firm D call. Trimming shortened V by 4 bases and J by 6 bases, and 7 bases separated the two germline ends. The CDR3 has 12 amino acids.

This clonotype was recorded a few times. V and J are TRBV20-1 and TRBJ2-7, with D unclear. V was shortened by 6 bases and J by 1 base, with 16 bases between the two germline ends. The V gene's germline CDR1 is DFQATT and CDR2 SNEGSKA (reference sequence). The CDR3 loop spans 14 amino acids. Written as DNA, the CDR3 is TGCAGTGCCCCGGCGCAGACCCGATCCTACGAGCAGTACTTC. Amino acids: CSAPAQTRSYEQYF.

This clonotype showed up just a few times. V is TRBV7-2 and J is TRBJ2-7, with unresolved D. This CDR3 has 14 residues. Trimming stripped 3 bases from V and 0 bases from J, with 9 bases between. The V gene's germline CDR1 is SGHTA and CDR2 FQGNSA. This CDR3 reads CASSFGRISYEQYF. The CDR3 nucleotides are TGTGCCAGCAGCTTTGGGCGCATCTCCTACGAGCAGTACTTC.

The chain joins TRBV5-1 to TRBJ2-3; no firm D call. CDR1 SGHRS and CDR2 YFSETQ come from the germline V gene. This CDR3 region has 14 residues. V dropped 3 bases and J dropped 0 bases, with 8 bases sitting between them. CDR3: CASSSQPSTDTQYF. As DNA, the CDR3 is TGCGCCAGCAGCTCCCAACCTAGCACAGATACGCAGTATTTT. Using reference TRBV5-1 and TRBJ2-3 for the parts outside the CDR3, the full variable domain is KAGVTQTPRYLIKTRGQQVTLSCSPISGHRSVSWYQQTPGQGLQFLFEYFSETQRNKGNFPGRFSGRQFSNSRSEMNVSTLELGDSALYLCASSSQPSTDTQYFGPGTRLTVL.

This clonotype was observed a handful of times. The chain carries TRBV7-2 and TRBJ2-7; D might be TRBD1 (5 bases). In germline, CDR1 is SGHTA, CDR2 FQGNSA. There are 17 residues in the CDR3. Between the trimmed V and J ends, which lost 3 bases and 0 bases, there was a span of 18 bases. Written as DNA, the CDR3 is TGTGCCAGCAGCTTTAGGGGTGGTTTCCCGAGCTCCTACGAGCAGTACTTC. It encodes CASSFRGGFPSSYEQYF.

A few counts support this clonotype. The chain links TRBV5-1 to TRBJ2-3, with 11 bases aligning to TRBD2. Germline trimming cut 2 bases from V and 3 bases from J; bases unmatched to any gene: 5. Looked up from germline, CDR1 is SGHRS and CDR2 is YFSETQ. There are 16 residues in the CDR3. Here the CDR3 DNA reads TGCGCCAGCAGCTTTTCTAGCGGGAGGATTACAGATACGCAGTATTTT. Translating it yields CASSFSSGRITDTQYF.

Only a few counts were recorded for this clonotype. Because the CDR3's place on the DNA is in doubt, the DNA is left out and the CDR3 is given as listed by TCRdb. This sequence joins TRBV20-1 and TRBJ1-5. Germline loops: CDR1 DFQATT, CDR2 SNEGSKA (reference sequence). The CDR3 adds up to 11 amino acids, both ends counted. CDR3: CSATSGQPQHF.

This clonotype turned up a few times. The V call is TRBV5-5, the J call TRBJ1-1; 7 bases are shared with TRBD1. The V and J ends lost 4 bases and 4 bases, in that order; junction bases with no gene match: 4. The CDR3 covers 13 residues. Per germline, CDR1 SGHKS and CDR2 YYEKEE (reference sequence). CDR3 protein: CASSPPGGTEAFF. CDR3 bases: TGTGCCAGCAGCCCCCCAGGGGGCACTGAAGCTTTCTTT.

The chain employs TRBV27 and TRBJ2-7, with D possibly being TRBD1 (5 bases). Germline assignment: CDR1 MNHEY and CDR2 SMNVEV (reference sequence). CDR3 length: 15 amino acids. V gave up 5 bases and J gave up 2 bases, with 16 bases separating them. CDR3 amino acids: CASSPRPDTTYEQYF. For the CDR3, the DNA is TGTGCCAGCAGTCCCCGGCCGGACACCACCTACGAGCAGTACTTC.

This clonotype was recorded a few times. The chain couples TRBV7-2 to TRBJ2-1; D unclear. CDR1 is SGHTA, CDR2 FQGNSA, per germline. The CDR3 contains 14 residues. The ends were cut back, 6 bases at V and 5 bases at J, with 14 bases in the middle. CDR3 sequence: CASRRNLIDNEQFF. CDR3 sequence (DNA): TGTGCCAGCAGGAGGAACCTAATCGACAATGAGCAGTTCTTC.

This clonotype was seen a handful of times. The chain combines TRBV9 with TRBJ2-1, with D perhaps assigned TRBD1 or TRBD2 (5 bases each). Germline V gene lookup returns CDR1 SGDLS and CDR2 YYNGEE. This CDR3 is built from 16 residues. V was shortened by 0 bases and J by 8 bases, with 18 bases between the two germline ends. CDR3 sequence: CASSVGGARQGDEQFF. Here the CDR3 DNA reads TGTGCCAGCAGCGTAGGGGGAGCCCGACAAGGGGATGAGCAGTTCTTC.

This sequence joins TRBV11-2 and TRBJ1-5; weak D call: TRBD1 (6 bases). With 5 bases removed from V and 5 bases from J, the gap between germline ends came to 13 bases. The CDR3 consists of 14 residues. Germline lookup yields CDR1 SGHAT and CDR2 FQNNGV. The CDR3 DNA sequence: TGTGCCAGCAGCACTTCCCCAGGGGATCAGCCCCAGCATTTT. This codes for CASSTSPGDQPQHF. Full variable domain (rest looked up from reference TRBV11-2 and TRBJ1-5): EAGVAQSPRYKIIEKRQSVAFWCNPISGHATLYWYQQILGQGPKLLIQFQNNGVVDDSQLPKDRFSAERLKGVDSTLKIQPAKLEDSAVYLCASSTSPGDQPQHFGDGTRLSIL.

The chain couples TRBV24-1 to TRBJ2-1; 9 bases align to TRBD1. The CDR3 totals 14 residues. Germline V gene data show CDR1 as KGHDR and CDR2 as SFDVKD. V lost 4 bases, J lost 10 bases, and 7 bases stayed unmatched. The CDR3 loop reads CATSDKGQGQEQFF. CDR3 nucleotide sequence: TGTGCCACCAGTGACAAGGGACAGGGCCAGGAGCAGTTCTTC.

CDR3 sequence (DNA): TGTGCCTGGACCGTGGGGGGGAGCGGTAACACTGAAGCTTTCTTT. This translates into CAWTVGGSGNTEAFF. The chain carries TRBV30 and TRBJ1-1; the D gene is possibly TRBD1 (5 bases). There are 15 residues in the CDR3. Trimming cost V 4 bases and J 2 bases, with 17 bases left between them. The germline CDR1 and CDR2 sequences are GTSNPN and SVGIG (reference sequence).

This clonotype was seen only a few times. Here the CDR3 reads CASSLGIGGETQYF. The DNA for the CDR3 is TGTGCCAGCAGCTTAGGAATCGGTGGTGAGACCCAGTACTTC. V and J are TRBV7-7 and TRBJ2-5; D call uncertain. The CDR3 extends over 14 amino acids. Germline assignment: CDR1 SSHAT and CDR2 FNYEAQ (reference sequence). V was pared by 1 base and J by 5 bases, with 11 bases between.

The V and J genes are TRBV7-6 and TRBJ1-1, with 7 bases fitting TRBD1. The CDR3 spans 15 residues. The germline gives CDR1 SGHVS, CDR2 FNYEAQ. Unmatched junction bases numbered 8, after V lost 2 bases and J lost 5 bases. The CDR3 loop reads CASSLWYQGGTEAFF. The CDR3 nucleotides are TGTGCCAGCAGCTTATGGTATCAGGGGGGGACTGAAGCTTTCTTT. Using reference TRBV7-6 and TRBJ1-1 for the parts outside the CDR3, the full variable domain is GAGVSQSPRYKVTKRGQDVALRCDPISGHVSLYWYRQALGQGPEFLTYFNYEAQQDKSGLPNDRFSAERPEGSISTLTIQRTEQRDSAMYRCASSLWYQGGTEAFFGQGTRLTVV.

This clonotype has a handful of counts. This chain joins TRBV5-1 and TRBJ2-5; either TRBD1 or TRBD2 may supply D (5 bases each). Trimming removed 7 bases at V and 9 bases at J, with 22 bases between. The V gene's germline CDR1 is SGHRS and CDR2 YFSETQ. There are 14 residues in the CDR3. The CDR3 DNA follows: TGCGCCAGCGGGGGAGATGGGACCCCTGGGGCCCAGTACTTC. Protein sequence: CASGGDGTPGAQYF.

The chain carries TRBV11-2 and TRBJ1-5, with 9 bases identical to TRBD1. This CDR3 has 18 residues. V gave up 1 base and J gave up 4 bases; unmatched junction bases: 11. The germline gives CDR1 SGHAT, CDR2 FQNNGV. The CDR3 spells CASSLAGLRGQGNQPQHF. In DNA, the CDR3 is TGTGCCAGCAGCTTAGCGGGGTTAAGGGGACAGGGAAATCAGCCCCAGCATTTT.

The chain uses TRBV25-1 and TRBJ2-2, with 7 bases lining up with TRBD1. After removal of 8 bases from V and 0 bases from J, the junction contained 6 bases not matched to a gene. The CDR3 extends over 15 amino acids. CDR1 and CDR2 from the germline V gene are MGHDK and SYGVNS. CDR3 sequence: CASVRTGSNTGELFF. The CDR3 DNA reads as TGTGCCAGCGTTCGGACAGGATCGAACACCGGGGAGCTGTTTTTT. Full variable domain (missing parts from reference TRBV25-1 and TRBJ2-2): EADIYQTPRYLVIGTGKKITLECSQTMGHDKMYWYQQDPGMELHLIHYSYGVNSTEKGDLSSESTVSRIRTEHFPLTLESARPSHTSQYLCASVRTGSNTGELFFGEGSRLTVL.

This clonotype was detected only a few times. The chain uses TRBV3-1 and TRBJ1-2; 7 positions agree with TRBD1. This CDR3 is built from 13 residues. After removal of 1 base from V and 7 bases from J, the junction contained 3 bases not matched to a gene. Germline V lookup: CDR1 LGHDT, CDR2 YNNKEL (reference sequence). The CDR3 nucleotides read TGTGCCAGCAGCCAAGCGACAGGGACTGGCTACACCTTC. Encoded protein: CASSQATGTGYTF. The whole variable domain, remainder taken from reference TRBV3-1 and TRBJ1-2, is DTAVSQTPKYLVTQMGNDKSIKCEQNLGHDTMYWYKQDSKKFLKIMFSYNNKELIINETVPNRFSPKSPDKAHLNLHINSLELGDSAVYFCASSQATGTGYTFGSGTRLTVV.

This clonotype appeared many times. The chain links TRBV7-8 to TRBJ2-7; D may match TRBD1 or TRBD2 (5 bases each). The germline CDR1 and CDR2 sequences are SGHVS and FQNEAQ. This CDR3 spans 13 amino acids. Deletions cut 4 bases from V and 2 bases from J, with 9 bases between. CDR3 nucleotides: TGTGCCAGCAGCTCTTGGGGGACCTACGAGCAGTACGTC. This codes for CASSSWGTYEQYV.

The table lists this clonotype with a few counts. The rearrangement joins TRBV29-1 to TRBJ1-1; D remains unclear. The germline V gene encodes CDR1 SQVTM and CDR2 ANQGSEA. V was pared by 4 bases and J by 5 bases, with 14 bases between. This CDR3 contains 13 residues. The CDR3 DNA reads TGCAGCGTTGTACGTGGAAGCGCAACTGAAGCTTTCTTT. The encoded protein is CSVVRGSATEAFF.

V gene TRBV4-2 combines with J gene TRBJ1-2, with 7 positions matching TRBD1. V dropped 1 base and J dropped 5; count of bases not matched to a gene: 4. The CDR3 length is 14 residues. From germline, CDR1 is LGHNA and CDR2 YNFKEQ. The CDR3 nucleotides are TGTGCCAGCAGCCAAGGGACAGGACTGTATGGCTACACCTTC. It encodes CASSQGTGLYGYTF.

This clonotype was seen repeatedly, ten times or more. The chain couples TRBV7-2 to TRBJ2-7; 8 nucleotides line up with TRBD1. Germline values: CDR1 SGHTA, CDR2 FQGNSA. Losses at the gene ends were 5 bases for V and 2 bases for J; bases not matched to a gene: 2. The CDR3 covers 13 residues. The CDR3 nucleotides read TGTGCCAGCAGCCGACAGGGGACCTACGAGCAGTACTTC. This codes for CASSRQGTYEQYF.

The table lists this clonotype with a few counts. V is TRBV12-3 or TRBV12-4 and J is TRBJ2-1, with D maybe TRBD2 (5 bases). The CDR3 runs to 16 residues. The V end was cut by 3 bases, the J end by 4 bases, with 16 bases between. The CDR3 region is CASSFGLTASYNEQFF. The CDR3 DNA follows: TGTGCCAGCAGTTTTGGACTCACGGCGTCATACAATGAGCAGTTCTTC.